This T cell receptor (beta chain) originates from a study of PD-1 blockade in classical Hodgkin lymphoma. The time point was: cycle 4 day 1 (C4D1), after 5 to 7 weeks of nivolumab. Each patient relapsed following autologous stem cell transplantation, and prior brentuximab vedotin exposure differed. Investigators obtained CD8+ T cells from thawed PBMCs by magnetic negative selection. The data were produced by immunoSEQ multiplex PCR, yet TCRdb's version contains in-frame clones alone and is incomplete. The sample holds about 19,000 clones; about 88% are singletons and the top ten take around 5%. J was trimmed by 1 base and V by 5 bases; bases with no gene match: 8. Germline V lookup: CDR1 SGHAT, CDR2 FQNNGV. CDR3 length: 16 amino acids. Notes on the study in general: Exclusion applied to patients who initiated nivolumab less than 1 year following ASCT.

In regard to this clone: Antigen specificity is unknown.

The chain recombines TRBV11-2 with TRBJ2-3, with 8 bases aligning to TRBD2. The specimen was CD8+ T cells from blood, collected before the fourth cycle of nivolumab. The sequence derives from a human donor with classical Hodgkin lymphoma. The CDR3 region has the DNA TGTGCCAGCAGCCCAACAGCGGGAGTGGGCACAGATACGCAGTATTTT. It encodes CASSPTAGVGTDTQYF.